The 19 T cell receptor beta chains listed next were all sequenced from one sample in a study of radiotherapy plus CTLA-4 blockade in lung cancer. Here immunoSEQ multiplex PCR was the method, and the copy in TCRdb shows in-frame clones only, minus some. The table has 80,000 to 95,000 clones, less than 90% seen once. The sequencing here drew on peripheral blood, taken from a patient treated with radiotherapy plus ipilimumab. All receptors come from a human donor with non-small cell lung cancer who had stable disease on radiotherapy plus ipilimumab.

The DNA of the CDR3 is TGTGCCAGCAGTCCGTTGGGGAGCCATAATTCACCCCTCCACTTT. It is translated as CASSPLGSHNSPLHF. The V call is TRBV2, the J call TRBJ1-6; D is uncertain. The CDR3 loop spans 15 amino acids. V was cut by 5 bases and J by 5 bases, with 13 bases left in between. Germline V gene sequence: CDR1 SNHLY, CDR2 FYNNEI. Complete variable domain (other parts from reference TRBV2 and TRBJ1-6): EPEVTQTPSHQVTQMGQEVILRCVPISNHLYFYWYRQILGQKVEFLVSFYNNEISEKSEIFDDQFSVERPDGSNFTLKIRSTKLEDSAMYFCASSPLGSHNSPLHFGNGTRLTVT.

The chain employs TRBV5-5 and TRBJ2-7; possibly TRBD1 for D (6 bases). The CDR3 contains 14 residues. In germline, CDR1 is SGHKS, CDR2 YYEKEE (reference sequence). V was trimmed by 4 bases and J by 2 bases, leaving 13 bases between them. The CDR3 region is CASSPWTATYEQYF. CDR3 in DNA: TGTGCCAGCAGCCCATGGACAGCCACCTACGAGCAGTACTTC.

Only a few counts were recorded for this clone. V gene TRBV28 combines with J gene TRBJ1-6, with D possibly TRBD1 on 6 matching bases. The CDR3 contains 15 residues. Germline CDR1 and CDR2: MDHEN and SYDVKM. Trimming took off 2 bases at V and 6 bases at J, with 11 bases between the two ends. CDR3 in amino acids: CASSLRGAGNSPLHF. CDR3 in DNA: TGTGCCAGCAGTTTACGGGGGGCTGGTAATTCACCCCTCCACTTT.

This clone was seen a few times. The chain couples TRBV7-9 to TRBJ1-6; 8 nucleotides agree with TRBD1. Germline trimming cut 5 bases from V and 7 bases from J; bases unmatched to any gene: 10. The CDR3 is made up of 16 amino acids. Per the germline V gene, CDR1 is SEHNR and CDR2 is FQNEAQ (reference sequence). DNA for the CDR3: TGTGCCAGCAGCGTGCCCGGACAGGGCGGGAATTCACCCCTCCACTTT. Protein: CASSVPGQGGNSPLHF.

This sequence joins TRBV28 and TRBJ1-4, with a possible D match to TRBD1 (6 bases). Trimming took 6 bases from V and 8 from J, leaving 10 bases between them. In germline, CDR1 is MDHEN, CDR2 SYDVKM. The CDR3 is 12 amino acids. The CDR3 here is CASRPGVEKLFF. In DNA, the CDR3 is TGTGCCAGCAGGCCAGGGGTCGAAAAACTGTTTTTT.

The gene calls are TRBV11-2 and TRBJ2-2, with 8 bases aligning to TRBD2. The CDR3 is 15 amino acids. V lost 5 bases and J lost 4; bases outside the gene matches: 6. Germline CDR1 reads SGHAT; CDR2 reads FQNNGV. The CDR3 here is CASSASGSGTGELFF. CDR3 nucleotides: TGTGCCAGCAGCGCAAGCGGGAGTGGCACCGGGGAGCTGTTTTTT.

The chain couples TRBV15 to TRBJ2-5; 7 bases are a match to TRBD2. Germline loops: CDR1 LNHNV, CDR2 YYDKDF (reference sequence). This CDR3 region has 14 residues. Trimming took 0 bases from V and 5 from J; bases not matched to a gene: 3. CDR3 in amino acids: CATSRDAGVETQYF. DNA of the CDR3: TGTGCCACCAGCAGAGATGCGGGAGTGGAGACCCAGTACTTC.

The chain is built from TRBV28 and TRBJ2-3; 9 bases are a match to TRBD2. This CDR3 contains 21 residues. With 6 bases clipped from V and 2 bases from J, the junction kept 24 bases outside the gene matches. Per the germline V gene, CDR1 is MDHEN and CDR2 is SYDVKM. The CDR3 spells CASSPGGGGVSDTVYTDTQYF. The CDR3 DNA follows: TGTGCCAGCAGCCCCGGGGGCGGGGGGGTCTCTGATACCGTTTACACAGATACGCAGTATTTT.

V usage is TRBV5-6 and J usage is TRBJ2-6; D may be TRBD1 (6 bases). The V gene's germline CDR1 is SGHDT and CDR2 YYEEEE. Trimming took 6 bases from V and 3 from J, leaving 10 bases between them. The CDR3 sequence is 14 residues long. The CDR3 is CASTEGVGANVLTF. The DNA for the CDR3 is TGTGCCAGCACAGAGGGGGTTGGGGCCAACGTCCTGACTTTC.

The chain carries TRBV7-2 and TRBJ2-6, with 7 bases lining up with TRBD2. The CDR3 loop spans 14 amino acids. The V gene end was trimmed by 8 bases and the J gene end by 2 bases; junction bases not matched to a gene: 3. Germline CDR1 reads SGHTA; CDR2 reads FQGNSA. The CDR3 protein is CASRAGAGANVLTF. The CDR3 DNA reads TGTGCCAGCCGCGCGGGGGCTGGGGCCAACGTCCTGACTTTC.

The chain links TRBV28 to TRBJ1-6; TRBD1 matches 7 bases. The junction had 10 bases not matched to a gene; V was cut back by 5 bases and J by 9 bases. The germline V gene encodes CDR1 MDHEN and CDR2 SYDVKM. This CDR3 region has 15 residues. CDR3 nucleotides: TGTGCCAGCAGTCCCCCAGGGGGTCTAGGTTCACCCCTCCACTTT. Translating gives CASSPPGGLGSPLHF.

The chain combines TRBV6-5 with TRBJ1-5; the match to TRBD1 covers 8 bases. The CDR3 sequence is 14 residues long. The V segment lost 6 bases and the J segment 5 bases; nucleotides outside the gene matches: 6. CDR1 is MNHEY and CDR2 is SVGAGI in the germline V gene. In nucleotides, the CDR3 is TGTGCCAGCAGCCCGGACAGGGTTTATCAGCCCCAGCATTTT. Residues: CASSPDRVYQPQHF.

The chain joins TRBV28 to TRBJ2-1, with 7 bases that match TRBD1. Germline-derived CDR1 and CDR2 are MDHEN and SYDVKM. This CDR3 is built from 15 residues. Trimming cost V 5 bases and J 1 base; bases outside gene matches: 5. The CDR3 region has the DNA TGTGCCAGCAGTCCAACAGGGGAATCCTACAATGAGCAGTTCTTC. This sequence encodes CASSPTGESYNEQFF.

V and J are TRBV28 and TRBJ2-3; D is undetermined. The germline V gene has CDR1 MDHEN and CDR2 SYDVKM. Trimming cost V 2 bases and J 2 bases, with 8 bases left between them. The CDR3 has 14 amino acids. CDR3 sequence reads: CASSLPSYTDTQYF. The CDR3 DNA follows: TGTGCCAGCAGTTTACCCTCTTACACAGATACGCAGTATTTT.

V and J are TRBV7-8 and TRBJ2-4; D may match TRBD1 or TRBD2 (6 bases each). Germline V gene data show CDR1 as SGHVS and CDR2 as FQNEAQ. The V gene lost 1 base and the J gene lost 10 bases, with 14 bases spanning the gap. This CDR3 is built from 14 residues. CDR3 protein: CASSLEGGVGIQYF. For the CDR3, the DNA is TGTGCCAGCAGCTTAGAGGGGGGAGTAGGGATTCAGTACTTC.

The V and J genes are TRBV9 and TRBJ2-3, with D unclear. V dropped 0 bases and J dropped 6 bases, with 14 bases sitting between them. The CDR3 extends over 15 amino acids. CDR1 and CDR2 from the germline V gene are SGDLS and YYNGEE. CDR3 loop: CASSVGARQADTQYF. CDR3 in DNA: TGTGCCAGCAGCGTAGGGGCACGACAAGCGGATACGCAGTATTTT.

The chain uses TRBV5-1 and TRBJ1-3; maybe TRBD1 (6 bases). V lost 1 base to trimming and J lost 2 bases, with 10 bases between them. The CDR3 runs 15 residues. Germline V lookup: CDR1 SGHRS, CDR2 YFSETQ. The CDR3 DNA sequence: TGCGCCAGCAGCTTGAGCCCAGGGGCTGGAAACACCATATATTTT. It is translated as CASSLSPGAGNTIYF.

The gene calls are TRBV25-1 and TRBJ2-1; 7 nucleotides match TRBD1. The CDR3 sequence is 12 residues long. Losses at the gene ends were 4 bases for V and 15 bases for J; bases not matched to a gene: 9. CDR1 and CDR2 from the germline V gene are MGHDK and SYGVNS. CDR3 sequence: CASSGPNRGRFF. As DNA, the CDR3 is TGTGCCAGCAGTGGGCCAAACAGGGGTCGGTTCTTC.

V usage is TRBV5-1 and J usage is TRBJ1-4; 8 nucleotides line up with TRBD1. This CDR3 spans 16 amino acids. J was trimmed by 8 bases and V by 4 bases; bases with no gene match: 13. The germline CDR1 and CDR2 sequences are SGHRS and YFSETQ. The DNA of the CDR3 is TGCGCCAGCAGCCTCGGTGGGGCAGGGGGCAAGGAAAAACTGTTTTTT. As protein: CASSLGGAGGKEKLFF.